This T cell receptor beta chain was found in a study of PD-1 blockade in classical Hodgkin lymphoma. Study-wide results and limits: Undefined causes, possibly disease activity or prior therapy, underlie the repertoire differences.

CDR3 length: 14 residues. Looked up from germline, CDR1 is SGHTA and CDR2 is FQGNSA. V was shortened by 1 base and J by 10 bases, with 14 bases between the two germline ends. Noted time point: newly diagnosed, previously untreated cHL patient sample. Starting with thawed PBMCs, CD4+ T cells were purified by magnetic negative selection. Some clones are missing from TCRdb's copy, which holds only in-frame ones; the method was immunoSEQ multiplex PCR. Among just over 15,000 clones listed, 86% were seen once. Remarks on this clone: Its antigen is currently unknown.

V gene TRBV7-2 combines with J gene TRBJ1-5, with D perhaps matching TRBD1 (5 bases). This TCR was sampled from a human donor with classical Hodgkin lymphoma. Sequencing input: CD4+ T cells from blood. The DNA for the CDR3 is TGTGCCAGCAGCTTAGTGGGGCAGTCCGGTCCCCAGCATTTT. As protein: CASSLVGQSGPQHF.